This TCR beta chain was documented in a study of T cells in Graves' hyperthyroidism and ophthalmopathy. Each diagnosis drew on symptoms, thyroxine, TRAb, thyroid ultrasound and orbital computed tomography findings. Notes on the study in general: Within blood appeared most thyroid clonotypes that had expanded above 0.001.

The sample holds a few counts of this clonotype. The antigen remains unidentified. Germline values: CDR1 LNHNV, CDR2 YYDKDF (reference sequence). The CDR3 sequence is 16 residues long. V was clipped by 5 bases and J by 3 bases, with 18 bases between them. Researchers amplified the TCR beta CDR3 regions from RNA transcripts. The study used the HTBI primer set for a first-round RT-PCR of the TCR CDR3. One entry per CDR3 protein results from TCRdb running MiXCR on the multiplex PCR reads. The table has more than 500,000 distinct CDR3 sequences, 16% seen once; the top ten hold 25% to 30%. J is TRBJ2-3 and V is TRBV15; weak D call: TRBD2 (5 bases). This receptor was taken from a woman aged 25 to 39 with Graves' ophthalmopathy. The sequenced sample consisted of blood. CDR3 sequence: CATSSRRAGPTDTQYF. The CDR3 coding sequence is TGTGCCACCAGCTCCCGGCGGGCAGGCCCAACAGATACGCAGTATTTT.